The 25 T cell receptor beta chains below all came from one sample that was sequenced in a study of blood T cell repertoires in COVID-19. TCRdb's table, derived via immunoSEQ multiplex PCR, lists solely in-frame clones and lacks some. The profile covers tens of thousands of clones, with approximately 88% appearing a single time and around 40% taken by the ten largest. The sample taken for sequencing was peripheral blood. The receptors here all came from a human donor in a cohort sampled during active COVID-19.

The chain employs TRBV27 and TRBJ1-1; TRBD1 agrees at 8 bases. CDR1 MNHEY and CDR2 SMNVEV come from the germline V gene (reference sequence). V shed 8 bases, J shed 3 bases, and the junction held 8 bases outside the gene matches. The CDR3 is made up of 14 amino acids. The CDR3 protein is CASLNRGGHTEAFF. Written as DNA, the CDR3 is TGTGCCAGCTTAAACAGGGGGGGCCACACTGAAGCTTTCTTT.

This chain connects TRBV5-4 to TRBJ1-1; TRBD1 might be the D (6 bases). Germline V gene data show CDR1 as SGHNT and CDR2 as YYREEE (reference sequence). With 1 base removed from V and 4 bases from J, the gap between germline ends came to 14 bases. This CDR3 contains 15 residues. This CDR3 reads CASSLLGGPSTEAFF. CDR3 DNA: TGTGCCAGCAGCTTGCTGGGGGGGCCTTCCACTGAAGCTTTCTTT.

The chain combines TRBV23-1 with TRBJ1-4; 9 bases agree with TRBD1. TRBV23-1 is classed as an ORF, of uncertain function. The CDR3 has 16 residues. V was clipped by 2 bases and J by 8 bases; unmatched bases: 9. CDR3 DNA: TGCGCCAGCAGTCAAGGCCCCGGGACAGGGCCGGAAAAACTGTTTTTT. It specifies CASSQGPGTGPEKLFF.

V usage is TRBV6-5 and J usage is TRBJ1-2, with 8 bases matching TRBD1. This CDR3 spans 15 amino acids. With 7 bases clipped from V and 1 base from J, the junction kept 8 bases outside the gene matches. Per the germline V gene, CDR1 is MNHEY and CDR2 is SVGAGI. The CDR3 here is CASIRDRGGNYGYTF. The CDR3 DNA reads as TGTGCCAGCATCCGCGACAGGGGCGGTAACTATGGCTACACCTTC.

The CDR3 reads CASGSGTGLENTEAFF. For the CDR3, the DNA is TGTGCTAGTGGGTCCGGGACAGGACTGGAGAACACTGAAGCTTTCTTT. This chain connects TRBV12-5 to TRBJ1-1; 8 nucleotides agree with TRBD1. The CDR3 loop spans 16 amino acids. Germline V gene data show CDR1 as LGHNT and CDR2 as FRNRAP. After removal of 6 bases from V and 1 base from J, the junction contained 10 bases not matched to a gene.

This clone was seen a single time. CDR3 loop: CASSPDHRGMSSNTGELFF. The CDR3 DNA reads TGTGCCAGCTCACCAGACCACAGGGGGATGTCATCGAACACCGGGGAGCTGTTTTTT. This chain uses TRBV18 with TRBJ2-2, with 8 positions matching TRBD1. The ends lost 2 bases at V and 0 bases at J; junction bases unmatched: 11. CDR1 is KGHSH and CDR2 is LQKENI in the germline V gene. CDR3 length: 19 amino acids.

The rearrangement links TRBV6-5 to TRBJ2-2; weak D call: TRBD2 (5 bases). V lost 8 bases, J lost 5 bases, and 6 bases lay in between. The CDR3 is made up of 11 amino acids. CDR1 and CDR2 (germline): MNHEY, SVGAGI. CDR3 nucleotide sequence: TGTGCCAGCGAGGGTACCGGGGAGCTGTTTTTT. This codes for CASEGTGELFF.

This clone was observed a single time. This chain links TRBV28 with TRBJ2-5; TRBD2 is a possible D gene (6 bases). Germline-derived CDR1 and CDR2 are MDHEN and SYDVKM. The CDR3 is 13 residues long. Trimming took off 7 bases at V and 2 bases at J, with 11 bases between the two ends. The CDR3 spells CASTGGKQETQYF. Written as DNA, the CDR3 is TGTGCCAGCACCGGCGGGAAACAAGAGACCCAGTACTTC.

The gene calls are TRBV5-8 and TRBJ1-3; D gene ambiguous. The CDR3 is 12 amino acids. The V end was cut by 2 bases, the J end by 3 bases, with 3 bases between. The germline V gene has CDR1 SGHTS and CDR2 YDEGEE. This CDR3 is CASSLLGNTIYF. DNA of the CDR3: TGTGCCAGCAGCTTACTTGGAAACACCATATATTTT.

The gene calls are TRBV19 and TRBJ2-7; a weak D match, TRBD1 (5 bases). Per the germline V gene, CDR1 is LNHDA and CDR2 is SQIVND (reference sequence). The ends were cut back, 10 bases at V and 4 bases at J, with 20 bases in the middle. The CDR3 has 14 amino acids. CDR3 nucleotide sequence: TGTGCCATGACCCTCGTCAGGGCGGATTACGAGCAGTACTTC. Translated: CAMTLVRADYEQYF. The whole variable domain, filled in from reference TRBV19 and TRBJ2-7, reads DGGITQSPKYLFRKEGQNVTLSCEQNLNHDAMYWYRQDPGQGLRLIYYSQIVNDFQKGDIAEGYSVSREKKESFPLTVTSAQKNPTAFYLCAMTLVRADYEQYFGPGTRLTVT.

The V and J genes are TRBV12-3 or TRBV12-4 and TRBJ1-2; tentatively, D is TRBD1 (5 bases). Trimming pared 1 base from V and 7 bases from J, leaving 7 bases between. This CDR3 is 12 amino acids long. The CDR3 loop reads CASSLGGPGYTF. Here the CDR3 DNA reads TGTGCCAGCAGTTTAGGGGGCCCTGGCTACACCTTC.

The gene calls are TRBV19 and TRBJ2-7; 7 positions agree with TRBD1. Germline V lookup: CDR1 LNHDA, CDR2 SQIVND (reference sequence). The J segment lost 6 bases and the V segment lost 7 bases, leaving 15 bases of the junction unmatched. The CDR3 sequence is 15 residues long. The chain's CDR3 is CASNTRGQQDREQYF. In DNA form, the CDR3 reads TGTGCCAGTAACACAAGGGGGCAGCAGGACCGCGAGCAGTACTTC.

The chain joins TRBV7-6 to TRBJ1-4; maybe TRBD1 (6 bases). The germline gives CDR1 SGHVS, CDR2 FNYEAQ. The CDR3 has 14 amino acids. V was shortened by 5 bases and J by 7 bases, with 14 bases between the two germline ends. The CDR3, as DNA: TGTGCCAGCAGCCTCAACAGGGTTAGTGAAAAACTGTTTTTT. It translates to CASSLNRVSEKLFF.

The gene calls are TRBV4-3 and TRBJ2-3; D possibly corresponds to TRBD1 (5 bases). V gave up 3 bases and J gave up 0 bases, with 16 bases separating them. This CDR3 is built from 17 residues. Germline assignment: CDR1 LGHNA and CDR2 YSLEER. The CDR3 spells CASSHRFQGGSTDTQYF. CDR3 bases: TGCGCCAGCAGCCACAGGTTTCAGGGCGGTAGCACAGATACGCAGTATTTT.

A few counts support this clone. The V gene is TRBV7-6, the J gene TRBJ2-1; TRBD2 matches 8 bases. The CDR3 length is 16 residues. Trimming took 1 base from V and 6 from J; bases not matched to a gene: 8. The germline gives CDR1 SGHVS, CDR2 FNYEAQ. The CDR3 DNA reads TGTGCCAGCAGCTTAGAGACTAGCGCGATAGGCAATGAGCAGTTCTTC. Translation: CASSLETSAIGNEQFF.

This rearrangement joins TRBV19 to TRBJ1-5, with 7 bases identical to TRBD1. The CDR3 is 16 residues long. V lost 5 bases, J lost 1 base, and 8 bases stayed unmatched. CDR1 and CDR2 (germline): LNHDA, SQIVND (reference sequence). This CDR3 is CASSEQGSASNQPQHF. CDR3 nucleotides: TGTGCCAGTAGTGAACAGGGGAGTGCGAGCAATCAGCCCCAGCATTTT.

The rearrangement joins TRBV7-2 to TRBJ2-1; 8 bases are shared with TRBD1. Looked up from germline, CDR1 is SGHTA and CDR2 is FQGNSA. The V segment lost 5 bases and the J segment 6 bases; nucleotides outside the gene matches: 12. The CDR3 covers 16 residues. The CDR3 is CASSLTGQALGNEQFF. The CDR3 DNA is TGTGCCAGCAGCCTCACGGGACAGGCCTTAGGCAATGAGCAGTTCTTC.

The chain joins TRBV19 to TRBJ1-5; 9 bases line up with TRBD1. Germline V gene data show CDR1 as LNHDA and CDR2 as SQIVND (reference sequence). The CDR3 is 16 amino acids. Trimming removed 4 bases from V and 1 base from J; junction bases left unmatched: 5. The CDR3 is CASSTQQGASNQPQHF. The CDR3, as DNA: TGTGCCAGTAGTACACAACAGGGGGCAAGCAATCAGCCCCAGCATTTT.

V gene TRBV5-4 combines with J gene TRBJ1-1; tentative D call: TRBD1 (5 bases). CDR1 SGHNT and CDR2 YYREEE come from the germline V gene (reference sequence). The CDR3 has 15 residues. V shed 2 bases and J shed 3 bases, with 14 bases lying between them. Here the CDR3 DNA reads TGTGCCAGCAGCTTAGGCGGCAGGGCGGACACTGAAGCTTTCTTT. Translated, it gives CASSLGGRADTEAFF.

The genes are TRBV6-4 and TRBJ2-3, with 7 positions matching TRBD1. Germline V gene sequence: CDR1 MRHNA, CDR2 SNTAGT. This CDR3 has 14 amino acids. V was clipped by 4 bases and J by 0 bases; unmatched bases: 1. CDR3 DNA sequence: TGTGCCAGCAGTGTGGACAGGAGCACAGATACGCAGTATTTT. It yields the protein CASSVDRSTDTQYF.

This clone occurred once. This chain joins TRBV6-6 and TRBJ2-2, with D perhaps matching TRBD1 (5 bases). Germline loops: CDR1 MNHNY, CDR2 SVGAGI (reference sequence). The CDR3 length is 17 residues. V was clipped by 5 bases and J by 1 base, with 17 bases between them. CDR3 residues: CASSRQSPRGNTGELFF. In DNA, the CDR3 is TGTGCCAGCAGTCGCCAAAGTCCAAGGGGGAACACCGGGGAGCTGTTTTTT.

The rearrangement links TRBV4-3 to TRBJ1-1; 9 nucleotides agree with TRBD1. Per germline, CDR1 LGHNA and CDR2 YSLEER. J gave up 4 bases and V 3 bases, and 12 bases lay outside the gene matches. The CDR3 sequence is 17 residues long. CDR3 loop: CASSQGYRGLTGTEAFF. The CDR3 DNA is TGCGCCAGCAGCCAGGGATACAGGGGGCTTACGGGCACTGAAGCTTTCTTT.

The chain joins TRBV24-1 to TRBJ2-1, with 11 bases fitting TRBD2. This CDR3 has 15 residues. The germline V gene has CDR1 KGHDR and CDR2 SFDVKD. V trimming: 3 bases; J trimming: 9 bases; junction bases outside the gene matches: 6. The CDR3 loop reads CATSDTSGSGGEQFF. CDR3 in DNA: TGTGCCACCAGTGATACTAGCGGGAGCGGAGGTGAGCAGTTCTTC.

This rearrangement joins TRBV2 to TRBJ2-1; D might be TRBD2 (5 bases). The CDR3 sequence is 15 residues long. Germline CDR1 reads SNHLY; CDR2 reads FYNNEI. Trimming cost V 6 bases and J 6 bases, with 18 bases left between them. As DNA, the CDR3 is TGTGCCAGCAGGGTGGAGTCGGGATCGGGCAATGAGCAGTTCTTC. Residues: CASRVESGSGNEQFF.

This chain uses TRBV11-2 with TRBJ2-1, with TRBD2 matching over 10 bases. CDR1 is SGHAT, CDR2 FQNNGV, per germline. With 5 bases clipped from V and 0 bases from J, the junction kept 1 base outside the gene matches. This CDR3 spans 15 amino acids. This chain's CDR3 is CASSLAGDSYNEQFF. The CDR3 DNA reads as TGTGCCAGCAGCCTAGCGGGAGACTCCTACAATGAGCAGTTCTTC.